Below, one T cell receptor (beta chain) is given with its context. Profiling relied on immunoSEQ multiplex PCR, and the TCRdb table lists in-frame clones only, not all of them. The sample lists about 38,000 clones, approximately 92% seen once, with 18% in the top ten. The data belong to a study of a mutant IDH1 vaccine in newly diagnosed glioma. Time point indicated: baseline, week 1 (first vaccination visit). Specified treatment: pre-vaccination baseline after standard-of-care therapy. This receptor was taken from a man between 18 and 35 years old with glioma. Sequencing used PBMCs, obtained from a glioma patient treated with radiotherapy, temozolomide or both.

The CDR3 sequence: CASSLGEAETQYF. For the CDR3, the DNA is TGTGCCAGCAGTTTAGGGGAGGCTGAGACCCAGTACTTC. V usage is TRBV27 and J usage is TRBJ2-5, with D possibly TRBD2 on 6 matching bases. Germline CDR1 is MNHEY and CDR2 is SMNVEV (reference sequence). This CDR3 comprises 13 residues. V shed 2 bases and J shed 5 bases, with 9 bases lying between them.